This T cell receptor (delta chain) is drawn from a study of delta chains in infants with herpesvirus infections. On the study more broadly: Infants in Uganda were tracked from birth through primary CMV infection. Study conclusions and caveats: Caveat: small sample size and no race- or environment-matched controls. Absence in CMV-uninfected infants may reflect the detection limit only. Uninfected infants and those infected after 120 days lacked the public clonotype.

Germline CDR1 is TSWWSYY and CDR2 is QGS. V was trimmed by 0 bases and J by 5 bases, leaving 28 bases between them. There are 20 residues in the CDR3. This clone turned up a few times. As yet, its antigen is unknown. Gamma-chain- and delta-chain-specific primers converted PBMC RNA into TCR cDNA. TCRdb re-called the RT-PCR reads with CATT. The sample has some 1,400 delta-chain clones; 20% to 25% are singletons. The sample consisted of peripheral blood, taken at time point 2 of longitudinal follow-up. The source of this sequence is a human donor who was a Ugandan infant, either HIV-exposed or HIV-unexposed (not recorded which). This chain uses TRDV1 with TRDJ1, with D possibly being TRDD3 (6 bases). The CDR3: CALGELGPILGGRPRDKLIF. CDR3 in DNA: TGTGCTCTTGGGGAACTAGGACCAATTCTCGGGGGACGCCCTAGGGATAAACTCATCTTT.